This T cell receptor beta chain was recorded in a study of cytomegalovirus exposure and HLA in healthy donors. Study results and caveats: Under in vitro conditions, a few CMV-associated chains were confirmed as specific for CMV antigens. Some V segments, including TRBV6-2 and TRBV6-3, were excluded as indistinguishable. A later analysis linked a missense variant in DCLRE1C to the trimming of TCR beta V and J genes.

The CDR3 is made up of 14 amino acids. Losses at the gene ends were 6 bases for V and 4 bases for J; bases not matched to a gene: 9. CDR1 is KGHSH, CDR2 LQKENI, per germline. PCR amplification relied on 60 Vbeta primers (plus 13 Jbeta primers). Methods used by the authors: In a later analysis, of about 80 million unique beta chains, around 9.9 million appeared in at least two donors. Measured with immunoSEQ multiplex PCR; TCRdb has only the in-frame clones, and not every one. That table gives V, J and clone size, and the DNA gave D and trimming. The table has 80,000 or so clones, 75% to 85% seen once. With regard to this clone: Its cognate antigen is unknown.

The sequenced sample consisted of PBMCs. The clonotype originates from a man aged 45-65 years in good health and CMV-seropositive. The V gene is TRBV18, the J gene TRBJ2-7; 7 nucleotides match TRBD2. CDR3 sequence (DNA): TGTGCCAGCTCGCGGTCGGGACTAATTTACGAGCAGTACTTC. The encoded protein is CASSRSGLIYEQYF.